The 19 T cell receptor beta chains given below trace back to one sample, sequenced in a study of T cell responses to AZD1222 COVID-19 vaccine. Profiled with immunoSEQ multiplex PCR; TCRdb holds only in-frame clones, not every one. The sample includes about 130,000 clones, 88% of them seen just once. The input for sequencing was peripheral blood, taken 28 days after the second AZD1222 dose. All receptors come from an adult who received the AZD1222 COVID-19 vaccine.

V is TRBV28 and J is TRBJ2-3, with D possibly matching TRBD2 (6 bases). The CDR3 is 15 amino acids. The V end lost 4 bases, the J end lost 0 bases, and 11 bases lay between the germline ends. The V gene's germline CDR1 is MDHEN and CDR2 SYDVKM. The CDR3 loop reads CASSSGDFSTDTQYF. The CDR3 DNA sequence: TGTGCCAGCAGTTCGGGGGACTTTAGCACAGATACGCAGTATTTT. Filled out from reference TRBV28 and TRBJ2-3, the complete variable domain reads DVKVTQSSRYLVKRTGEKVFLECVQDMDHENMFWYRQDPGLGLRLIYFSYDVKMKEKGDIPEGYSVSREKKERFSLILESASTNQTSMYLCASSSGDFSTDTQYFGPGTRLTVL.

The rearrangement joins TRBV15 to TRBJ2-7; D is possibly TRBD2 (6 bases). V was cut by 3 bases and J by 5 bases, with 23 bases left in between. This CDR3 has 17 amino acids. Germline values: CDR1 LNHNV, CDR2 YYDKDF (reference sequence). CDR3 amino acids: CATSSPPGSPHENEQYF. Written as DNA, the CDR3 is TGTGCCACCAGCAGCCCCCCCGGGAGTCCCCATGAAAACGAGCAGTACTTC. Variable domain in full (rest from reference TRBV15 and TRBJ2-7): DAMVIQNPRYQVTQFGKPVTLSCSQTLNHNVMYWYQQKSSQAPKLLFHYYDKDFNNEADTPDNFQSRRPNTSFCFLDIRSPGLGDTAMYLCATSSPPGSPHENEQYFGPGTRLTVT.

This sequence joins TRBV7-8 and TRBJ1-5, with D maybe TRBD1 (5 bases). The germline V gene encodes CDR1 SGHVS and CDR2 FQNEAQ. V lost 4 bases and J 3 bases, leaving 16 bases between the germline ends. The CDR3 totals 16 residues. The CDR3 sequence is CASSSQVGGNNQPQHF. The CDR3 coding sequence is TGTGCCAGCAGCTCCCAAGTGGGGGGGAACAATCAGCCCCAGCATTTT. The variable domain in full, completed from reference TRBV7-8 and TRBJ1-5, reads GAGVSQSPRYKVAKRGQDVALRCDPISGHVSLFWYQQALGQGPEFLTYFQNEAQLDKSGLPSDRFFAERPEGSVSTLKIQRTQQEDSAVYLCASSSQVGGNNQPQHFGDGTRLSIL.

The rearrangement joins TRBV19 to TRBJ1-2; D remains unclear. The V and J ends lost 5 bases and 4 bases respectively, with 11 bases between them. Germline lookup yields CDR1 LNHDA and CDR2 SQIVND (reference sequence). The CDR3 is 13 residues long. The CDR3 reads CASSPAAGYGYTF. CDR3 DNA: TGTGCCAGTAGTCCTGCGGCCGGCTATGGCTACACCTTC.

The chain couples TRBV10-2 to TRBJ2-7; D remains unclear. Germline loops: CDR1 WSHSY, CDR2 SAAADI. The CDR3 length is 13 residues. V gave up 5 bases and J gave up 5 bases, with 13 bases separating them. CDR3 bases: TGCGCCAGCAGTCAGCAGGAAAGTCACGAGCAGTACTTC. It encodes CASSQQESHEQYF.

V gene TRBV5-1 combines with J gene TRBJ2-5; TRBD2 aligns across 11 bases. This CDR3 comprises 16 residues. With V trimmed by 4 bases and J by 4 bases, 9 bases remained unmatched. Germline V CDR1 and CDR2: SGHRS, YFSETQ. CDR3 nucleotides: TGCGCCAGCAGCCGGGGTAGCGGGGGGGCACGAGAGACCCAGTACTTC. Protein sequence: CASSRGSGGARETQYF.

This chain connects TRBV7-6 to TRBJ2-2; D is ambiguous. Germline V gene data show CDR1 as SGHVS and CDR2 as FNYEAQ. The CDR3 consists of 14 residues. The V end lost 6 bases, the J end lost 2 bases, and 10 bases lay between the germline ends. The CDR3 reads CASRKTTNTGELFF. CDR3 coding DNA: TGTGCCAGCAGAAAAACTACCAACACCGGGGAGCTGTTTTTT.

This rearrangement joins TRBV7-8 to TRBJ2-5; D gene ambiguous. CDR1 is SGHVS and CDR2 is FQNEAQ in the germline V gene. This CDR3 contains 15 residues. Deletions cut 4 bases from V and 5 bases from J, with 17 bases between. CDR3 nucleotides: TGTGCCAGCAGCTCCGGGTCCCATCTACTGGAGACCCAGTACTTC. This sequence encodes CASSSGSHLLETQYF.

This chain connects TRBV7-2 to TRBJ1-2; no clear D. The CDR3 runs to 16 residues. Germline assignment: CDR1 SGHTA and CDR2 FQGNSA. Trimming removed 5 bases from V and 4 bases from J, with 20 bases in between. CDR3 DNA: TGTGCCAGCAGCCCCCGGGGTCGGCGTCCGATCTATGGCTACACCTTC. Its protein is CASSPRGRRPIYGYTF.

The chain combines TRBV3-1 (or the pseudogene TRBV3-2) with TRBJ1-2, with D possibly TRBD1 on 5 matching bases. The CDR3 consists of 15 residues. Germline CDR1 and CDR2: LGHDT and YNNKEL (reference sequence). V dropped 4 bases and J dropped 8 bases, with 20 bases sitting between them. CDR3 in DNA: TGTGCCAGCAGCCGAACAAGGGGAGGAAGGGAGGGCTACACCTTC. It codes for CASSRTRGGREGYTF.

The chain has TRBV6-6 and TRBJ2-1, with 16 bases lining up with TRBD2. CDR3 size: 15 residues. The V segment lost 5 bases and the J segment 9 bases; nucleotides outside the gene matches: 4. Germline V lookup: CDR1 MNHNY, CDR2 SVGAGI (reference sequence). CDR3 residues: CASSGGTSGRGEQFF. The CDR3 DNA reads TGTGCCAGCAGTGGAGGGACTAGCGGGAGGGGTGAGCAGTTCTTC.

The rearrangement joins TRBV6-5 to TRBJ1-1; 7 nucleotides agree with TRBD1. The CDR3 length is 13 residues. After removal of 4 bases from V and 9 bases from J, the junction contained 8 bases not matched to a gene. In germline, CDR1 is MNHEY, CDR2 SVGAGI. This CDR3 reads CASSSTGTAQAFF. DNA for the CDR3: TGTGCCAGCAGTTCTACCGGGACAGCCCAAGCTTTCTTT.

This chain links TRBV28 with TRBJ1-2; D call uncertain. CDR3 length: 13 amino acids. Between the trimmed V and J ends, which lost 5 bases and 6 bases, there was a span of 13 bases. Germline loops: CDR1 MDHEN, CDR2 SYDVKM. CDR3 DNA: TGTGCCAGCAGTCCCCATACGCCGGATGGCTACACCTTC. This sequence encodes CASSPHTPDGYTF.

The J gene is TRBJ2-5, the V gene TRBV2, with a tentative D call TRBD2 (5 bases). CDR3 length: 13 amino acids. CDR1 and CDR2 (germline): SNHLY, FYNNEI. Deletions cut 4 bases from V and 4 bases from J, with 10 bases between. Written as DNA, the CDR3 is TGTGCCAGCAGTGCGCAGGCGGGAGAGACCCAGTACTTC. Protein product: CASSAQAGETQYF.

The J gene is TRBJ1-5, the V gene TRBV6-5; TRBD1 agrees at 7 bases. This CDR3 region has 15 residues. V dropped 6 bases and J dropped 7; count of bases not matched to a gene: 12. Germline loops: CDR1 MNHEY, CDR2 SVGAGI. The CDR3 is CASSKLDRAGQPQHF. The CDR3, as DNA: TGTGCCAGCAGCAAACTCGACAGGGCAGGGCAGCCCCAGCATTTT.

The chain uses TRBV29-1 and TRBJ1-1, with D perhaps matching TRBD1 (6 bases). CDR1 SQVTM and CDR2 ANQGSEA come from the germline V gene. V was shortened by 6 bases and J by 10 bases, with 24 bases between the two germline ends. CDR3 length: 14 amino acids. This chain's CDR3 is CSVTPIRQDAGAFF. The DNA for the CDR3 is TGCAGCGTAACTCCAATCAGACAGGACGCAGGAGCTTTCTTT.

This chain links TRBV5-1 with TRBJ2-1, with 11 bases matching TRBD1. V trimming: 4 bases; J trimming: 2 bases; junction bases outside the gene matches: 2. The CDR3 is 15 residues long. CDR1 is SGHRS, CDR2 YFSETQ, per germline. CDR3 loop: CASSRTGGTYNEQFF. CDR3 sequence (DNA): TGCGCCAGCAGCAGGACAGGGGGCACCTACAATGAGCAGTTCTTC.

The V and J genes are TRBV15 and TRBJ2-6; D is perhaps TRBD2 (5 bases). Germline V gene data show CDR1 as LNHNV and CDR2 as YYDKDF (reference sequence). The CDR3 extends over 17 amino acids. V was trimmed by 4 bases and J by 2 bases, leaving 15 bases between them. In DNA form, the CDR3 reads TGTGCCACCAGCACCCTGGGAGCTAACGCTGGGGCCAACGTCCTGACTTTC. This translates into CATSTLGANAGANVLTF.

The chain carries TRBV6-5 and TRBJ1-2, with a tentative D call TRBD1 (5 bases). The V gene's germline CDR1 is MNHEY and CDR2 SVGAGI. V was pared by 2 bases and J by 2 bases, with 9 bases between. This CDR3 region has 14 residues. This CDR3 is CASSYGGSNYGYTF. The DNA for the CDR3 is TGTGCCAGCAGTTACGGGGGATCCAACTATGGCTACACCTTC.